This T cell receptor beta chain was identified in a study of T cell responses to AZD1222 COVID-19 vaccine listed by TCRdb under 2021. With regard to the full study: TCR sequencing covered more than 230 trial participants: 200 to 210 given two doses of AZD1222 and about 26 given two doses of MenACWY control vaccine. Trial participants were enrolled by age into 18-55, 56-69 and 70-plus year subgroups, with 148, 28 and 57 TCR-sequenced participants respectively. The full study reports these points: The whole spike protein was spanned by vaccine-associated CD4 TCRs, and dominant responses were seen in regions 160-218 and 743-854. Spike-specific TCR breadth and depth rose significantly after two AZD1222 doses compared with day 0 and with MenACWY recipients. Epitopes outside the regions mutated in the B.1.351 and B.1.1.7 variants were reportedly recognized by nearly half of the unique spike-specific TCRs. The 56-69-year group was small, and its depth increase did not reach significance, likely because of low power. Conclusions about previously exposed vaccinees are limited, since just a handful of AZD1222 recipients were seropositive for SARS-CoV-2 at baseline. Because no day 14 peak-response samples were available, repertoires were characterized only after the peak T cell response. Participants were mostly white British and included more females than males, and it was suggested by the authors that clonal diversity may have been underestimated.

The CDR1 and CDR2 encoded by the germline V gene (reference sequence) are GTSNPN and SVGIG. Including cysteine and phenylalanine, the CDR3 has 14 amino acids. The entry retains the CDR3 DNA only, 42 bases that are in frame from base 1. Trimming removed 0 bases from V and 9 bases from J, leaving 12 bases between the germline ends. About this clone: Its antigen remains unidentified. No clone much larger than this one lies a single base away; base qualities are absent.

Read against the paper, the sample's time point label means: about 28 days (+/-7) after the second vaccine dose. AZD1222 recipients with second doses at about 4 weeks or about 12 weeks were pooled, because spike-specific TCR depth and breadth did not differ between schedules. The vaccinee samples were drawn from two UK trials, COV001 and COV002, one of which was a single-blind randomized controlled phase 2/3 trial testing AZD1222 (ChAdOx1 nCoV-19) in healthy adults. For TCRbeta chain sequencing, PBMC samples were collected from trial participants at day 0 and at day 28 after the second dose. The CDR3 regions of human TCRbeta chains were analyzed by immunosequencing. The paper's data handling went like this. TCRs in the repertoires were matched against a reference library of SARS-CoV-2-specific TCRs that had been generated with the MIRA antigen-specificity platform. Breadth was defined as the fraction of unique TCRs that were SARS-CoV-2-associated, and depth was defined as the fraction of total T cells that were SARS-CoV-2-associated. Using the MIRA data, every spike-specific TCR was mapped to the spike region that the TCR reacted to and assigned to either a CD4 or a CD8 class. Log10-transformed breadth and depth values were compared by one-way ANOVA with Sidak's multiple comparisons tests. Not all clones reach the TCRdb copy of this immuneACCESS table, which keeps in-frame sequences only. Checked studies attribute under half of the gap to unresolved V genes and leave the rest unexplained. V and J calls and clone size are given by that table; D and trimming were obtained from the DNA. Recorded for this sample are some 180,000 clones; about nine tenths of them occurred a single time. The biggest ten clones account for about 1.9% of the sample.

The sequencing here drew on peripheral blood, taken 28 days after the second AZD1222 dose. This TCR derives from an adult who received the AZD1222 COVID-19 vaccine. The chain was built from TRBV30 and TRBJ1-6; the D gene remains uncertain. CDR3 sequence: CAWSVGGFGSPLHF. The DNA sequence is as follows: TGTGCCTGGAGTGTAGGAGGGTTTGGTTCACCCCTCCACTTT.